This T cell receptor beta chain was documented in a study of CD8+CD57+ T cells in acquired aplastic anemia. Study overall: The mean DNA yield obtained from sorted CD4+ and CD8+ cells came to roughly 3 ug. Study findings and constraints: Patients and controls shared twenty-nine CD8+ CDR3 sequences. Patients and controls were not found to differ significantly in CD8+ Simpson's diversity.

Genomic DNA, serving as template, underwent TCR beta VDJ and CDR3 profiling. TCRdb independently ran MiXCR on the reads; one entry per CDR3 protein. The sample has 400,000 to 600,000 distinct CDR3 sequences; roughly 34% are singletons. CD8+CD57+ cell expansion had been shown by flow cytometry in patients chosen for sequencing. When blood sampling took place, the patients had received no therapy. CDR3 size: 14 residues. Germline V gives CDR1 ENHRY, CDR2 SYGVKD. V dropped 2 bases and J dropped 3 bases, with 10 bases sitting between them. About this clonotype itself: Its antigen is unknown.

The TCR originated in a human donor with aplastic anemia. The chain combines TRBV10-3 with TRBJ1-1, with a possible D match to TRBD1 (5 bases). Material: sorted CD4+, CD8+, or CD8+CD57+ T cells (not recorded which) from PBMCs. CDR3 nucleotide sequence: TGTGCCATCAGTGAGAGGGGACGGCACACTGAAGCTTTCTTT. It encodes CAISERGRHTEAFF.